This T cell receptor (beta chain) stems from a study of Graves' ophthalmopathy and Graves' hyperthyroidism (dated by TCRdb to the late 2010s). Background on the whole study: Peripheral blood was collected at initial diagnosis, before any treatment. In five to seven hyperthyroidism patients, the T-cell repertoire of thyroid tissue was compared with the T-cell repertoire of blood. The study used TCR beta repertoire signatures to distinguish Graves' ophthalmopathy from Graves' hyperthyroidism and to predict progression to ophthalmopathy. The 100 discovery patients were randomly split 7:3 into training and test sets. A discovery set of 90 to 100 patients (around 44 ophthalmopathy, about 59 stable hyperthyroidism) was enrolled to explore V-J signatures distinguishing ophthalmopathy from hyperthyroidism. Following sampling, methimazole starting at 30 mg daily was administered to hyperthyroidism patients, and high-dose intravenous methylprednisolone was administered to ophthalmopathy patients. An independent validation cohort comprised roughly 20 hyperthyroidism patients and roughly 15 patients who later progressed from hyperthyroidism to ophthalmopathy. In total, 135 blood samples were TCR-sequenced: some 43 ophthalmopathy, about 75 hyperthyroidism and roughly 17 hyperthyroidism-to-ophthalmopathy patients.

This clonotype came up many times. Its antigen is still unknown. The record has no base qualities; no much larger clone is one base away. For repertoire sequencing, the TCR beta CDR3 regions were amplified from RNA transcripts. A first-round RT-PCR used HTBI primers with the Qiagen OneStep RT-PCR kit, followed by a second-round multiplex PCR, size selection and purification. The libraries underwent paired-end sequencing with 100 bp reads on an Illumina HiSeq2000. Per the authors' processing: SOAPnuke was used to process the reads, removing any read that contained adapters or uncalled bases, had a mean Phred below 15, or lacked an exact match to the constant primer or identifier. High-quality paired reads were merged with COPE v1.2.5. Each unique nucleotide sequence was defined as a clonotype, and clonotypes were aligned to IMGT TRB V, D and J references with MiTCR v1.1. The analysis was limited to V-J combinations with a frequency above 0.0001, which together covered just over 98% of the repertoires. For each V-J combination, a TCR clonal expansion and chaos score was defined as the ratio of F50 clonal expansion to chaos observed in the TCRdist matrix. Welch's t-statistics and random forest were used to reduce the features to 10 to 15 V-J combinations, which were then used as input to a naive Bayes classifier. Thyroid-blood repertoire similarity was quantified with the Morisita-Horn index. The raw public data were reprocessed by TCRdb itself: fastp quality trimming at Q25, MiXCR clonotype calling, in-frame beta chains only. Rows are combined by CDR3 protein, so each entry shows the most common genes and DNA. TCRdb assigned the V and J calls; the authors' analysis was not used. The sample table records under 200,000 distinct CDR3 sequences; roughly two fifths of these occur just once. Of the sample, 5.8% falls within the top ten clones.

The ophthalmopathy patients had moderately to severely active disease, with a Clinical Activity Score of 3 or higher, a NOSPECS grade of 4 or higher, and a disease duration of less than 3 months. Anyone with other autoimmune diseases, uncontrolled infections, pregnancy or lactation was excluded from the study. Clinical symptoms, serum thyroxine, TRAb, thyroid ultrasound and orbital computed tomography formed the basis of the diagnosis. Using Ficoll-Paque density gradient centrifugation, PBMCs were isolated from 10 ml of fresh peripheral blood. Total RNA was extracted with Trizol reagent and quality-checked on an Agilent 2100 Bioanalyzer. V is cut by 3 bases and J by 2 bases, and the space between the germline ends is 16 bases. Taken from the germline V gene (reference sequence), the CDR1 and CDR2 loops are MNHEY and SMNVEV. The CDR3 runs 16 amino acids, cysteine and phenylalanine included. CDR3 DNA is the only sequence kept; it has 48 bases, read in frame from the first base.

The paper as a whole reports these results and caveats: No statistical method was used to set the sample size in advance, and the investigators knew which group each participant was assigned to. In validation, the model predicted ophthalmopathy progression with about 70% sensitivity and less than 80% specificity; more than ten predicted patients were CT-confirmed with GO in a median of around 6 months. Most of the expanded thyroid clonotypes with a frequency above 0.001 were also detected in blood, and it was suggested that the thyroid immune response may be reflected by blood repertoires. Ophthalmopathy was separated from stable hyperthyroidism by the 13-signature model with 87.88% sensitivity and 81% to 84% specificity in cross-validation and with 80%/75% in the test set.

The clonotype comes from a woman in her forties with Graves' ophthalmopathy. Donor details come from another sample of the same person, matched by shared clones. Sequencing was carried out using peripheral blood. The sequence joins TRBV27 to TRBJ2-5, with the D segment identity uncertain. The CDR3 amino acid sequence is: CASSFGRALQQETQYF. In nucleotides, the sequence is TGTGCCAGCAGTTTCGGAAGGGCATTACAACAAGAGACCCAGTACTTC.